Only a few counts were recorded for the clone carrying this T cell receptor beta chain. The data were taken from a study of human T cells and chemical hapten exposure. The time point denotes: pre-sensitization, week 0. Sample treatment: therapeutic diphenylcyclopropenone sensitization with weekly scalp DPC. Patches went on only after blood had been drawn each time. For the library, individual cDNA molecules each received unique molecular identifiers. MiXCR, applied by TCRdb to the RACE reads, yields one record per CDR3 protein. The sample records about 180,000 distinct CDR3 sequences, approximately 29% being singletons. Trimming left V 5 bases short and J 2 bases short, with 16 bases between. This CDR3 has 15 residues. CDR1 and CDR2 (germline): SEHNR, FQNEAQ (reference sequence).

This material consisted of whole blood, taken in connection with sensitization to the hapten diphenylcyclopropenone (DPC). The chain employs TRBV7-9 and TRBJ2-7, with no clear D. The sequence came from a young woman with alopecia areata. Some clones in this sample may be carry-over from other donors' samples. The CDR3 sequence is CASSPISKQTYEQYF. The CDR3 DNA reads TGTGCCAGCAGCCCTATATCTAAACAAACCTACGAGCAGTACTTC.